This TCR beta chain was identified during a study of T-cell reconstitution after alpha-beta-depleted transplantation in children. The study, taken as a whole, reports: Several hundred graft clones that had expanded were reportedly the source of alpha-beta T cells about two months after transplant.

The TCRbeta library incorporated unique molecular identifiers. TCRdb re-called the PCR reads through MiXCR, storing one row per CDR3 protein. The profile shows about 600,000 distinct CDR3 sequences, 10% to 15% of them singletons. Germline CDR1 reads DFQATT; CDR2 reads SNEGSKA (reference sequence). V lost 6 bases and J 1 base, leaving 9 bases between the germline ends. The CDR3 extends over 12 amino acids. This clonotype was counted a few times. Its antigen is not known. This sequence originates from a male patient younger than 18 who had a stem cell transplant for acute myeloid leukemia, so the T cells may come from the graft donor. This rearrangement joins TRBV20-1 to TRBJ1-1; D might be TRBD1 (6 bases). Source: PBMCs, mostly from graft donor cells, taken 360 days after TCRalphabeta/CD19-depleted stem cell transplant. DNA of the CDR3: TGCAGTGCAGACAGGTCGAACACTGAAGCTTTCTTT. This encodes CSADRSNTEAFF.